This T cell receptor beta chain was recovered during a study of blood T cell repertoires in COVID-19. About the research overall: The analysed material was cDNA or gDNA that came from T cells, B-cell-depleted T cells, or PBMCs.

The germline gives CDR1 MDHEN, CDR2 SYDVKM. CDR3 size: 16 residues. Deletions cut 6 bases from V and 1 base from J, with 13 bases between. Libraries were prepared by immunoSEQ multiplex PCR; TCRdb keeps only in-frame clonotypes and omits some of them. The table includes about 210,000 clones, about nine tenths detected once. The J gene is TRBJ2-6, the V gene TRBV28; no reliable D call. This TCR derives from a young man with acute COVID-19. The sample was PBMCs or T cells enriched from blood (not recorded which). CDR3 sequence: CASSPLQVSGANVLTF. In DNA form, the CDR3 reads TGTGCCAGCAGCCCCCTCCAGGTTTCTGGGGCCAACGTCCTGACTTTC.